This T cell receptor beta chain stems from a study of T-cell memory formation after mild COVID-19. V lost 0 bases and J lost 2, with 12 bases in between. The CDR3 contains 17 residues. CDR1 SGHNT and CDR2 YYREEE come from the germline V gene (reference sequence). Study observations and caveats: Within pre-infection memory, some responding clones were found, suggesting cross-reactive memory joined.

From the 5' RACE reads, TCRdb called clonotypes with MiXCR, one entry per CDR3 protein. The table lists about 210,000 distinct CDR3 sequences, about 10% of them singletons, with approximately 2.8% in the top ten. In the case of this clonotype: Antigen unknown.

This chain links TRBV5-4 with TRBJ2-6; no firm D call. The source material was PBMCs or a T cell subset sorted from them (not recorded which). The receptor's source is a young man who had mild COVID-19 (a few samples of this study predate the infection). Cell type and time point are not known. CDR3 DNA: TGTGCCAGCAGCTTGGTGGCAGGCTCGCCTGGGGCCAACGTCCTGACTTTC. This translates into CASSLVAGSPGANVLTF. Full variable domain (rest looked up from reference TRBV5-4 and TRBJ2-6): ETGVTQSPTHLIKTRGQQVTLRCSSQSGHNTVSWYQQALGQGPQFIFQYYREEENGRGNFPPRFSGLQFPNYSSELNVNALELDDSALYLCASSLVAGSPGANVLTFGAGSRLTVL.